The TCR beta chain under discussion was sequenced for a study of identical twins. This clonotype was seen a few times. TCRdb reanalysed the 5' RACE reads using MiXCR and keeps one entry per CDR3 protein. The data hold over 500,000 distinct CDR3 sequences, with roughly a fifth observed a single time. Germline loops: CDR1 LGHDT, CDR2 YNNKEL (reference sequence). This CDR3 contains 15 residues. Trimming at V came to 2 bases and at J to 4 bases, leaving 8 bases not matched to a gene. These data also featured in a second study, about T cells expressing NK-cell markers.

The rearrangement joins TRBV3-1 to TRBJ2-7, with 7 positions matching TRBD1. Sequencing input: CD4+ T cells sorted from blood. This receptor was obtained from a woman aged 18-29 years in good health. Here the CDR3 DNA reads TGTGCCAGCAGCCAAAGCCCCGGGACAGCTTACGAGCAGTACTTC. It yields the protein CASSQSPGTAYEQYF.